In its sample, the clone carrying this TCR beta chain was seen once. This specimen comes from a study of patients and donors after allogeneic stem cell transplantation. The CDR3 is 11 amino acids. The V end lost 3 bases, the J end lost 4 bases, and 7 bases lay between the germline ends. The germline gives CDR1 DFQATT, CDR2 SNEGSKA (reference sequence). TCRdb re-derived calls from the RT-PCR reads in MiXCR, one entry per CDR3 protein. The table shows over 150,000 distinct CDR3 sequences, with 30% occurring only once. Source material: blood, either unsorted or a sorted T cell fraction (not recorded which). This clonotype was obtained from a human donor who was either an allogeneic HSCT recipient or a stem cell or donor lymphocyte infusion donor (not recorded which). It is not recorded whose cells these are; they may come from a transplant donor. The rearrangement joins TRBV20-1 to TRBJ2-7; D call uncertain. CDR3 loop: CSASHNYEQYF. The CDR3 coding sequence is TGCAGTGCTAGTCATAATTACGAGCAGTACTTC.